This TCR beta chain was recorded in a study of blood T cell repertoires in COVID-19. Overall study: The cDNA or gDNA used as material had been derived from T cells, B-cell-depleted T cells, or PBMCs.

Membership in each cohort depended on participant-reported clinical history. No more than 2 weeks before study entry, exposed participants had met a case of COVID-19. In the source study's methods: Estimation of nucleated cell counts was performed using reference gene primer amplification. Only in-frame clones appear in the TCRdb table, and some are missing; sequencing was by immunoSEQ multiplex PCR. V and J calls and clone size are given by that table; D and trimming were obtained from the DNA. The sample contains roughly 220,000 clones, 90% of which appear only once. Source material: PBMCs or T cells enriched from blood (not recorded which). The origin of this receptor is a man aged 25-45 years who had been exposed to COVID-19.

CDR3 amino acids: CASREGGPNYGYTF. The CDR3 DNA sequence: TGTGCCAGCCGGGAAGGGGGCCCCAACTATGGCTACACCTTC. V and J are TRBV4-2 and TRBJ1-2; 7 nucleotides agree with TRBD1. Per the germline V gene, CDR1 is LGHNA and CDR2 is YNFKEQ. V shed 8 bases, J shed 2 bases, and the junction held 8 bases outside the gene matches. The CDR3 loop spans 14 amino acids.